This TCR beta chain was sequenced in a study of T-cell memory formation after mild COVID-19. TCRdb ran MiXCR on the 5' RACE reads and lists one entry per CDR3 protein. The sample has fewer than 50,000 distinct CDR3 sequences, 9.5% to 15% seen once. Concerning this clonotype: Its antigen is not identified.

Findings of the study overall: Among CD4+ contracting clones, most were CM and EM, and CD8+ ones EMRA. Certain responding clones were present in pre-infection memory, suggesting participation of cross-reactive memory.

The TCR was taken from a man younger than 35 who had mild COVID-19 (a few samples of this study predate the infection). Cell type and time point are not known. Sequencing input: PBMCs or a T cell subset sorted from them (not recorded which).

CDR3: CASSLVSGATTDTQYF. CDR3 coding DNA: TGCGCCAGCAGCTTGGTCAGCGGGGCCACCACAGATACGCAGTATTTT. This chain uses TRBV5-1 with TRBJ2-3, with 7 positions matching TRBD2. The CDR3 contains 16 residues. The trim removed 0 bases at V and 2 bases at J, leaving 6 bases unmatched. Germline values: CDR1 SGHRS, CDR2 YFSETQ.